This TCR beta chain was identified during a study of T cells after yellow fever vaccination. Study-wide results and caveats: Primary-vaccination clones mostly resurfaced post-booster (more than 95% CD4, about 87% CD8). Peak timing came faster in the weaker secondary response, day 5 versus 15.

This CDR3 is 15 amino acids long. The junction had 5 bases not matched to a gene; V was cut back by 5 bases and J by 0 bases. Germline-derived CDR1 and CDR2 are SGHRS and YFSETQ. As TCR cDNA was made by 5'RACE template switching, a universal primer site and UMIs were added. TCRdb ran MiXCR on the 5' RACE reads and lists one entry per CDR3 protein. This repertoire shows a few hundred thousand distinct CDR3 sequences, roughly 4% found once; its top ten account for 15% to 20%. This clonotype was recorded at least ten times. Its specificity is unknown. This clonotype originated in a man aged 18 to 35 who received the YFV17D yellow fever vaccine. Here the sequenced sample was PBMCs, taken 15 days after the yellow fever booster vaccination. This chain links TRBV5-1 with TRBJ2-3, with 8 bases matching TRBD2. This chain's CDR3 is CASRTSGASTDTQYF. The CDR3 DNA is TGCGCCAGCAGAACTAGCGGCGCTAGCACAGATACGCAGTATTTT.